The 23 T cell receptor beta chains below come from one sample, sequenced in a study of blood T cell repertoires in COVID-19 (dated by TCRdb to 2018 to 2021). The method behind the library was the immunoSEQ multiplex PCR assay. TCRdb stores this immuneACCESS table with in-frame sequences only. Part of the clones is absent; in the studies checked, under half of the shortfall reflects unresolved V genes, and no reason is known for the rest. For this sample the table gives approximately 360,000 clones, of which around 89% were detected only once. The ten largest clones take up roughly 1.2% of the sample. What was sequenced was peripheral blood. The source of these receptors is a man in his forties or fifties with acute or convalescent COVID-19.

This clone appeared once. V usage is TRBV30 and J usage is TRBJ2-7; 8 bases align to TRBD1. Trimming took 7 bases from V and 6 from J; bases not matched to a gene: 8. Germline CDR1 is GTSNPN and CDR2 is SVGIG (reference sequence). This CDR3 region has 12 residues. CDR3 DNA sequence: TGTGCCTTGGACAGGGCGATATCCGAGCAGTACTTC. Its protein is CALDRAISEQYF.

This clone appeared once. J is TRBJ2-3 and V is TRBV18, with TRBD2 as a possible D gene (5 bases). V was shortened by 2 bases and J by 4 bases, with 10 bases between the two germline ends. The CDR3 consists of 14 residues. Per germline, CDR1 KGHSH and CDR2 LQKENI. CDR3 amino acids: CASSPGENPDTQYF. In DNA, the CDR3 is TGTGCCAGCTCACCAGGGGAGAACCCAGATACGCAGTATTTT.

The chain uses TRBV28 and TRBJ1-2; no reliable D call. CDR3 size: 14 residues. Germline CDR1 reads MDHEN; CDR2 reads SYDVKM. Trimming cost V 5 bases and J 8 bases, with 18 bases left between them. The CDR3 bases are TGTGCCAGCAGTCGACGGACCTTGGAGGAAGGCTACACCTTC. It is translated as CASSRRTLEEGYTF.

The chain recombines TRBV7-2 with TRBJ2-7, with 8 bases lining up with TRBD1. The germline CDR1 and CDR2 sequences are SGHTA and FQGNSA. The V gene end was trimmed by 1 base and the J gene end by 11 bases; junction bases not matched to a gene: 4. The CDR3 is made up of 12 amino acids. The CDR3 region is CASSLVQGAKYF. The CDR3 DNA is TGTGCCAGCAGCTTAGTGCAGGGGGCGAAGTACTTC.

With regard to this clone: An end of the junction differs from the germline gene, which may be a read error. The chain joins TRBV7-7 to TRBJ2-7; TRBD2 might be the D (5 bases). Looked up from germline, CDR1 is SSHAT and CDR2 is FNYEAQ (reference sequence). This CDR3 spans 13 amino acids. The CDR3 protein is CASSPLTGEEQYF. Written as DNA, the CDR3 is TGTGCTAGCAGCCCCCTCACCGGGGAAGAGCAGTACTTC.

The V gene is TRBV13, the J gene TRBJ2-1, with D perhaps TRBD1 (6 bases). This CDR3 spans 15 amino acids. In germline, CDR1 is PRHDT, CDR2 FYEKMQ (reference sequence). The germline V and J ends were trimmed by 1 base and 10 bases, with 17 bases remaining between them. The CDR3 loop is CASSLEGRGFREQFF. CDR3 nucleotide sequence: TGTGCCAGCAGCTTAGAGGGCAGGGGATTCCGGGAGCAGTTCTTC.

In nucleotides, the CDR3 is TGTGCCAGCAGTGATCAGGGGGGCGATGAGCAGTTCTTC. Amino acids: CASSDQGGDEQFF. The chain recombines TRBV25-1 with TRBJ2-1, with D tentatively TRBD1 (7 bases). The CDR3 consists of 13 residues. V was shortened by 3 bases and J by 8 bases, with 11 bases between the two germline ends. Germline loops: CDR1 MGHDK, CDR2 SYGVNS.

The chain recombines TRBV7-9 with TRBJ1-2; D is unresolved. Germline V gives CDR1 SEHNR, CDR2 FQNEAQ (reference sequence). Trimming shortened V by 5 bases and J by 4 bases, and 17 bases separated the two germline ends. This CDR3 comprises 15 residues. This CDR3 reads CASSTLWAGLYGYTF. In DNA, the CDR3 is TGTGCCAGCAGCACCCTCTGGGCAGGTCTCTATGGCTACACCTTC.

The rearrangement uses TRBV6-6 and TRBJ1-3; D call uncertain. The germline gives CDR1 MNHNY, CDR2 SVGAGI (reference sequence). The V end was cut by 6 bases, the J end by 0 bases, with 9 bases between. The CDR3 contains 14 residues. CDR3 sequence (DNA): TGTGCCAGCAGGCCGGGAAGCTCTGGAAACACCATATATTTT. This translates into CASRPGSSGNTIYF.

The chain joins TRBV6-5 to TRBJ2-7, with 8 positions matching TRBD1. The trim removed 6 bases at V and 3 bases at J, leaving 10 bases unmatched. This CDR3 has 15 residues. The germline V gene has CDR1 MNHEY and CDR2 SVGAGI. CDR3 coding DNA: TGTGCCAGCAGCCGCGGCGAGGACAGGGACTACGAGCAGTACTTC. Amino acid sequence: CASSRGEDRDYEQYF.

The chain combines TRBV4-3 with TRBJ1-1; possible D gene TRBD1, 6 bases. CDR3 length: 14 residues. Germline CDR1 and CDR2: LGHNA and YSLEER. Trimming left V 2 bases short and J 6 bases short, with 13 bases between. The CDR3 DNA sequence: TGCGCCAGCAGCCAAAATGGGTACAGGGCTGAAGCTTTCTTT. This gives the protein CASSQNGYRAEAFF.

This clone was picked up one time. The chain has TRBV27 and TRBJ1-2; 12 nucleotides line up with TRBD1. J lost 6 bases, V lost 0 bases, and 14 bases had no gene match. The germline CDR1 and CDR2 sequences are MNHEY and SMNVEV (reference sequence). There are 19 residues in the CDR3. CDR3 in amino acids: CASSLSYVRDRGPVNGYTF. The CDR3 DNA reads TGTGCCAGCAGTTTATCGTATGTTCGGGACAGGGGGCCTGTGAATGGCTACACCTTC.

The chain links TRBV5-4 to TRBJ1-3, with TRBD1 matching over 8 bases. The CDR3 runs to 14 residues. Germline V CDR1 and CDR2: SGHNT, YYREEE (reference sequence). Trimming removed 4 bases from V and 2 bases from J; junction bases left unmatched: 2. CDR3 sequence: CASSPGGTGNTIYF. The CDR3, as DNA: TGTGCCAGCAGCCCAGGGGGCACTGGAAACACCATATATTTT. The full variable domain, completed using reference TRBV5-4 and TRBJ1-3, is ETGVTQSPTHLIKTRGQQVTLRCSSQSGHNTVSWYQQALGQGPQFIFQYYREEENGRGNFPPRFSGLQFPNYSSELNVNALELDDSALYLCASSPGGTGNTIYFGEGSWLTVV.

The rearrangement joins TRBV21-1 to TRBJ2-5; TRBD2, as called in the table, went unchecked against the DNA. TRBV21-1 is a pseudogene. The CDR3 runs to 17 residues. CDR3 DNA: TGTGCCAGCAGCAAAGAAAGACTAGCCCTGATCGGGGAGACCCAGTACTTC. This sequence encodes CASSKERLALIGETQYF.

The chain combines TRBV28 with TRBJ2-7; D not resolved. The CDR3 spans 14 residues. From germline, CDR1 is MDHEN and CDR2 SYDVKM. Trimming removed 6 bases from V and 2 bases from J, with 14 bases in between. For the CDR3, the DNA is TGTGCCAGCAGCTCGTGGCAGGCGCCCTACGAGCAGTACTTC. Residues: CASSSWQAPYEQYF.

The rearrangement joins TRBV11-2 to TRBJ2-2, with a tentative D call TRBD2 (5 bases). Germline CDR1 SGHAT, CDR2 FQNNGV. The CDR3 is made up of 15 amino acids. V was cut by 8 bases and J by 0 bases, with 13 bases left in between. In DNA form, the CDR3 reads TGTGCCAGCCACGGCGGGCCATCGAACACCGGGGAGCTGTTTTTT. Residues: CASHGGPSNTGELFF. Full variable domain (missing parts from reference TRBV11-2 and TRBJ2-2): EAGVAQSPRYKIIEKRQSVAFWCNPISGHATLYWYQQILGQGPKLLIQFQNNGVVDDSQLPKDRFSAERLKGVDSTLKIQPAKLEDSAVYLCASHGGPSNTGELFFGEGSRLTVL.

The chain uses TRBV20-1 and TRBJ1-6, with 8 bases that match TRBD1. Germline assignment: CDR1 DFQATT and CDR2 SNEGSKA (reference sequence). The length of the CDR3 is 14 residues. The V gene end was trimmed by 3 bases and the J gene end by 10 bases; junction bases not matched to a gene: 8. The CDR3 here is CSASTTGVESPLHF. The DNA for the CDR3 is TGCAGTGCTAGTACGACAGGGGTGGAATCACCCCTCCACTTT.

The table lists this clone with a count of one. The CDR3 DNA reads as TGTGCCACCAGCAGAGATCTTGGGCTTCAGCCCCAGCATTTT. It encodes CATSRDLGLQPQHF. The chain recombines TRBV15 with TRBJ1-5; no reliable D call. The V and J ends lost 0 bases and 6 bases respectively, with 9 bases between them. The CDR3 is 14 amino acids. In germline, CDR1 is LNHNV, CDR2 YYDKDF (reference sequence).

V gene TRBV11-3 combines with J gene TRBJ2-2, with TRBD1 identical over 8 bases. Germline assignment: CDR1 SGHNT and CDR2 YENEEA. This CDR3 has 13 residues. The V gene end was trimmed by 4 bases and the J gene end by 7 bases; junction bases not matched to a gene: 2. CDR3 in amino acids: CASSSTGGGELFF. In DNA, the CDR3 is TGTGCCAGCAGCTCTACAGGGGGCGGGGAGCTGTTTTTT.

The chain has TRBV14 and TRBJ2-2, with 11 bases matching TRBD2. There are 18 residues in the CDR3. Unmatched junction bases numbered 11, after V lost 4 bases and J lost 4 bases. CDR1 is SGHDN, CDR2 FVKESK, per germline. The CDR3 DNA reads TGTGCCAGCAGCCTGGGACTAGCGGACTGGCGGGGCACCGGGGAGCTGTTTTTT. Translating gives CASSLGLADWRGTGELFF. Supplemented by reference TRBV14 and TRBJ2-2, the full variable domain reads EAGVTQFPSHSVIEKGQTVTLRCDPISGHDNLYWYRRVMGKEIKFLLHFVKESKQDESGMPNNRFLAERTGGTYSTLKVQPAELEDSGVYFCASSLGLADWRGTGELFFGEGSRLTVL.

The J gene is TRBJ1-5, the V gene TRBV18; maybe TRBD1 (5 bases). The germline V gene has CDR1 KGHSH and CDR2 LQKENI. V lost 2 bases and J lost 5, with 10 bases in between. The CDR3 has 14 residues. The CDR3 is CASSPSGGYQPQHF. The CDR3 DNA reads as TGTGCCAGCTCACCATCGGGGGGTTATCAGCCCCAGCATTTT.

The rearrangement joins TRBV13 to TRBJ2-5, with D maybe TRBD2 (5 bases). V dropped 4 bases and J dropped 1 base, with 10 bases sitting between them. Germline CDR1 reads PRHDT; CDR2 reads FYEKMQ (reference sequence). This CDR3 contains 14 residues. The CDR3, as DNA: TGTGCCAGCAGCTCCGACTATACCCAAGAGACCCAGTACTTC. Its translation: CASSSDYTQETQYF.

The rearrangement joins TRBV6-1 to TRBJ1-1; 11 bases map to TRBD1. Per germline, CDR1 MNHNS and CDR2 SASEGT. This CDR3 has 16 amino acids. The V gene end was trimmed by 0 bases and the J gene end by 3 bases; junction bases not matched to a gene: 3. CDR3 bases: TGTGCCAGCAGTGAAGCGCCGGGACAGGGGGACACTGAAGCTTTCTTT. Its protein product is CASSEAPGQGDTEAFF.